Following are 30 T cell receptor beta chains from one sample sequenced in a study of blood T cells in healthy people across ages. The second PCR ran about 6 to 12 cycles with a sample-barcoded 5' primer and J-beta primers. TCRdb recomputed calls from the 5' RACE reads with MiXCR, one row per CDR3 protein. The sample shows more than 650,000 distinct CDR3 sequences, roughly 25% of them seen only once. This sample also appeared in a second study, on T cells of mothers and their children.

The specimen sequenced was blood. These receptors were obtained from a boy between 5 and 17 years old in good health.

This clonotype has a handful of counts. This chain uses TRBV7-9 with TRBJ1-2, with a weak D call TRBD1 (6 bases). Germline-derived CDR1 and CDR2 are SEHNR and FQNEAQ (reference sequence). The CDR3 is made up of 13 amino acids. V shed 7 bases and J shed 2 bases, with 11 bases lying between them. The CDR3 spells CASTQQGNYGYTF. For the CDR3, the DNA is TGTGCCAGCACCCAACAGGGAAACTATGGCTACACCTTC.

The chain uses TRBV5-1 and TRBJ2-7; D gene uncertain. CDR3 size: 15 residues. Per the germline V gene, CDR1 is SGHRS and CDR2 is YFSETQ. V was cut by 0 bases and J by 5 bases, with 15 bases left in between. CDR3 in DNA: TGCGCCAGCAGCTTGGAGGTCCTAACAACAGACGAGCAGTACTTC. Translating gives CASSLEVLTTDEQYF. The whole variable domain, remainder taken from reference TRBV5-1 and TRBJ2-7, is KAGVTQTPRYLIKTRGQQVTLSCSPISGHRSVSWYQQTPGQGLQFLFEYFSETQRNKGNFPGRFSGRQFSNSRSEMNVSTLELGDSALYLCASSLEVLTTDEQYFGPGTRLTVT.

This clonotype occurred a few times. V gene TRBV6-6 combines with J gene TRBJ2-1; 7 nucleotides match TRBD1. The germline gives CDR1 MNHNY, CDR2 SVGAGI (reference sequence). This CDR3 is built from 15 residues. With 6 bases clipped from V and 0 bases from J, the junction kept 5 bases outside the gene matches. This CDR3 reads CASSYRDSSYNEQFF. In DNA, the CDR3 is TGTGCCAGCAGCTACCGGGACAGCTCCTACAATGAGCAGTTCTTC.

This clonotype was picked up a small number of times. The chain couples TRBV10-2 to TRBJ2-7; weak D call: TRBD2 (6 bases). Germline V gene sequence: CDR1 WSHSY, CDR2 SAAADI. The CDR3 is made up of 13 amino acids. The V and J ends lost 6 bases and 5 bases respectively, with 14 bases between them. The CDR3 reads CASRSGTVNEQYF. The CDR3 bases are TGCGCCAGCAGATCCGGGACTGTAAACGAGCAGTACTTC.

The chain carries TRBV7-2 and TRBJ2-5, with 11 bases matching TRBD2. The CDR3 has 14 amino acids. Looked up from germline, CDR1 is SGHTA and CDR2 is FQGNSA. With V trimmed by 6 bases and J by 6 bases, 6 bases remained unmatched. CDR3 amino acids: CASRSSGGRKTQYF. CDR3 nucleotides: TGTGCCAGCAGATCTAGCGGGGGGAGGAAGACCCAGTACTTC.

There are a few counts of this clonotype. The V call is TRBV5-1, the J call TRBJ2-2, with 10 positions matching TRBD1. The length of the CDR3 is 15 residues. The germline V gene encodes CDR1 SGHRS and CDR2 YFSETQ. The V and J ends lost 4 bases and 4 bases, in that order; junction bases with no gene match: 4. CDR3: CASSPGQGPTGELFF. In nucleotides, the CDR3 is TGCGCCAGCAGCCCGGGACAGGGGCCCACCGGGGAGCTGTTTTTT.

The chain combines TRBV4-1 with TRBJ2-1, with D possibly matching TRBD2 (6 bases). V was trimmed by 3 bases and J by 10 bases, leaving 16 bases between them. The germline V gene encodes CDR1 MGHRA and CDR2 YSYEKL. This CDR3 has 14 amino acids. The CDR3 reads CASSHNTGTLEQFF. CDR3 coding DNA: TGCGCCAGCAGCCATAACACGGGGACTCTCGAGCAGTTCTTC.

This chain uses TRBV30 with TRBJ2-5, with 9 bases matching TRBD2. With the DNA end fitting TRBJ2-1 better, the J assignment may be wrong. This CDR3 spans 14 amino acids. The germline V gene encodes CDR1 GTSNPN and CDR2 SVGIG (reference sequence). CDR3: CAWEERGVLDEQFF. DNA for the CDR3: TGTGCCTGGGAGGAGCGGGGGGTTCTCGATGAGCAGTTCTTC.

The sample holds one count of this clonotype. This chain links TRBV5-1 with TRBJ1-1, with D unresolved. Germline V CDR1 and CDR2: SGHRS, YFSETQ. V lost 4 bases to trimming and J lost 2 bases, with 15 bases between them. The CDR3 extends over 15 amino acids. The CDR3 nucleotides are TGCGCCAGCAGCCACAGCCGGGCCTCTAACACTGAAGCTTTCTTT. It codes for CASSHSRASNTEAFF.

DNA of the CDR3: TGTGCCAGCAGCTGGGGGGAGGCCTCCTACAATGAGCAGTTCTTC. The encoded protein is CASSWGEASYNEQFF. J is TRBJ2-1 and V is TRBV3-1, with TRBD2 as a possible D gene (6 bases). V was cut by 5 bases and J by 0 bases, with 11 bases left in between. This CDR3 has 15 residues. Germline CDR1 LGHDT, CDR2 YNNKEL (reference sequence).

In its sample, this clonotype was seen a few times. The gene calls are TRBV5-1 and TRBJ1-2; the D is unclear. The V gene lost 0 bases and the J gene lost 4 bases, with 7 bases spanning the gap. The CDR3 length is 13 residues. Germline CDR1 and CDR2: SGHRS and YFSETQ. The chain's CDR3 is CASSLDGAYGYTF. The CDR3 nucleotides read TGCGCCAGCAGCTTGGACGGAGCCTATGGCTACACCTTC.

The V call is TRBV5-1, the J call TRBJ1-4; possible D gene TRBD1, 5 bases. The CDR3 is 14 residues long. V was clipped by 1 base and J by 8 bases, with 12 bases between them. Germline CDR1 and CDR2: SGHRS and YFSETQ. CDR3 in DNA: TGCGCCAGCAGCTTGTCCGGGGCGGGCGAAAAACTGTTTTTT. It encodes CASSLSGAGEKLFF.

This clonotype turned up a few times. The CDR3 DNA follows: TGTGCCAGCGCTGAGGGGGCTAGCGGGTACGAGCAGTACTTC. Amino acid sequence: CASAEGASGYEQYF. The genes are TRBV9 and TRBJ2-7, with D perhaps matching TRBD2 (8 bases). The CDR3 extends over 14 amino acids. The germline CDR1 and CDR2 sequences are SGDLS and YYNGEE. The V gene lost 7 bases and the J gene lost 4 bases, with 18 bases spanning the gap.

This clonotype turned up a few times. The gene calls are TRBV14 and TRBJ2-2; 7 nucleotides agree with TRBD2. The germline V gene encodes CDR1 SGHDN and CDR2 FVKESK. There are 16 residues in the CDR3. The V gene end was trimmed by 0 bases and the J gene end by 4 bases; junction bases not matched to a gene: 5. CDR3 DNA sequence: TGTGCCAGCAGCCAAGACGGGGGGTCGCGCACCGGGGAGCTGTTTTTT. Its protein is CASSQDGGSRTGELFF.

The chain links TRBV12-3 or TRBV12-4 to TRBJ2-3; 7 nucleotides align to TRBD2. Losses at the gene ends were 6 bases for V and 1 base for J; bases not matched to a gene: 7. The CDR3 covers 15 residues. CDR3 DNA sequence: TGTGCCAGCAGGTGGGGAGGGTTGGGCACAGATACGCAGTATTTT. As protein: CASRWGGLGTDTQYF.

This clonotype appeared many times. This chain joins TRBV28 and TRBJ2-5, with D tentatively TRBD1 (5 bases). The V and J ends lost 5 bases and 2 bases respectively, with 12 bases between them. The CDR3 extends over 14 amino acids. Germline V gives CDR1 MDHEN, CDR2 SYDVKM. This chain's CDR3 is CASSTQGGQETQYF. CDR3 nucleotides: TGTGCCAGCAGTACTCAGGGTGGGCAAGAGACCCAGTACTTC.

This clonotype was seen a handful of times. This chain connects TRBV20-1 to TRBJ2-4; the D gene is possibly TRBD1 (5 bases). Per the germline V gene, CDR1 is DFQATT and CDR2 is SNEGSKA (reference sequence). Trimming took off 3 bases at V and 0 bases at J, with 12 bases between the two ends. The CDR3 is 15 amino acids. Here the CDR3 DNA reads TGCAGTGCTAGTCCCTTTGACAGAGCCAAAAACATTCAGTACTTC. Its translation: CSASPFDRAKNIQYF.

The rearrangement links TRBV6-6 to TRBJ2-5; D may be TRBD1 (5 bases). The V end was cut by 6 bases, the J end by 5 bases, with 19 bases between. This CDR3 comprises 15 residues. CDR1 is MNHNY, CDR2 SVGAGI, per germline (reference sequence). The CDR3 nucleotides are TGTGCCAGCAGATCCCAGGGTATAGGGATCGAGACCCAGTACTTC. It specifies CASRSQGIGIETQYF.

A few counts support this clonotype. The chain carries TRBV3-1 and TRBJ1-3; D is undetermined. The CDR3 length is 15 residues. Germline lookup yields CDR1 LGHDT and CDR2 YNNKEL (reference sequence). Trimming shortened V by 0 bases and J by 2 bases, and 8 bases separated the two germline ends. The CDR3 region has the DNA TGTGCCAGCAGCCAAGAAGGGTCCGCTGGAAACACCATATATTTT. It yields the protein CASSQEGSAGNTIYF.

This clonotype has only a few counts. Sequence at one end of the junction differs from germline and may be a read error. The rearrangement uses TRBV7-2 and TRBJ2-5; a weak D match, TRBD1 (6 bases). CDR3 length equals 18 residues. Per the germline V gene, CDR1 is SGHTA and CDR2 is FQGNSA. CDR3: CASSLLQGRPPNQETQYF. CDR3 bases: TGTGCCAGCAGCTTACTTCAGGGGAGACCCCCCAACCAGGAGACCCAGTACTTC.

The genes are TRBV6-1 and TRBJ2-7; no definite D call. Trimming stripped 3 bases from V and 1 base from J, with 4 bases between. This CDR3 is 12 amino acids long. CDR1 is MNHNS, CDR2 SASEGT, per germline. CDR3 region: CASSDFSYEQYF. CDR3 DNA: TGTGCCAGCAGTGACTTTTCCTACGAGCAGTACTTC.

J is TRBJ2-4 and V is TRBV11-1, with no clear D. CDR1 and CDR2 (germline): SGHAT, FQDESV (reference sequence). The length of the CDR3 is 16 residues. V shed 2 bases and J shed 3 bases, with 14 bases lying between them. The CDR3 sequence: CASSLRKGSGKNIQYF. In nucleotides, the CDR3 is TGTGCCAGCAGCTTAAGGAAGGGTTCGGGCAAAAACATTCAGTACTTC.

Note on this clonotype: An end of the junction differs from the germline gene, which may be a read error. The J gene is TRBJ2-7, the V gene TRBV3-1, with TRBD2 matching 8 bases. The CDR3 length is 15 residues. Per germline, CDR1 LGHDT and CDR2 YNNKEL (reference sequence). In nucleotides, the CDR3 is TGTGCCAGCAGCGAAGAAGCGGGAGTTGGTTACGAGCAGTACTTC. This sequence encodes CASSEEAGVGYEQYF.

In this sample, this clonotype turned up a few times. The chain has TRBV28 and TRBJ2-5; D might be TRBD1 or TRBD2, each matching 6 bases. Deletions cut 5 bases from V and 5 bases from J, with 18 bases between. This CDR3 is 15 amino acids long. The germline V gene has CDR1 MDHEN and CDR2 SYDVKM. The CDR3 DNA follows: TGTGCCAGCAGTCCCCCGGGAAGGGGGAGGGAGACCCAGTACTTC. Translation gives CASSPPGRGRETQYF.

This chain connects TRBV12-3 or TRBV12-4 to TRBJ2-5, with a tentative D call TRBD2 (5 bases). The J call could be wrong; TRBJ2-7 is a better fit for the DNA end. There are 15 residues in the CDR3. The DNA for the CDR3 is TGTGCCAGCAGTAAGACTAAGGACGGATCCTACGAGCAGTACTTC. It is translated as CASSKTKDGSYEQYF.

The chain joins TRBV10-3 to TRBJ1-1, with D tentatively TRBD1 (6 bases). V was trimmed by 6 bases and J by 1 base, leaving 9 bases between them. The CDR3 loop spans 13 amino acids. Germline V CDR1 and CDR2: ENHRY, SYGVKD. CDR3 bases: TGTGCCATCAGCAGACAGGAGAACACTGAAGCTTTCTTT. Translating gives CAISRQENTEAFF.

This clonotype was counted only a few times. The rearrangement links TRBV30 to TRBJ1-6; a weak D match, TRBD1 (6 bases). Trimming pared 4 bases from V and 2 bases from J, leaving 12 bases between. The CDR3 is 15 residues long. CDR1 is GTSNPN and CDR2 is SVGIG in the germline V gene (reference sequence). The CDR3 DNA follows: TGTGCCTGGACCTACAGGGCCCCCTATAATTCACCCCTCCACTTT. This encodes CAWTYRAPYNSPLHF.

This chain links TRBV12-5 with TRBJ2-1, with D maybe TRBD1 (5 bases). CDR3 length equals 12 residues. The ends were cut back, 5 bases at V and 6 bases at J, with 8 bases in the middle. Germline V gene lookup returns CDR1 LGHNT and CDR2 FRNRAP. The DNA of the CDR3 is TGTGCTAGTGGTCTCCAGGGCAATGAGCAGTTCTTC. This gives the protein CASGLQGNEQFF.

The chain couples TRBV20-1 to TRBJ1-3; D is unresolved. Germline loops: CDR1 DFQATT, CDR2 SNEGSKA (reference sequence). V lost 0 bases and J lost 3, with 9 bases in between. The CDR3 contains 14 residues. This chain's CDR3 is CSAREVRGGNTIYF. CDR3 nucleotides: TGCAGTGCTAGAGAGGTCCGGGGTGGAAACACCATATATTTT.

This clonotype was counted only a few times. The J gene is TRBJ1-1, the V gene TRBV29-1; possible D gene TRBD1, 5 bases. Germline CDR1 is SQVTM and CDR2 is ANQGSEA. Trimming stripped 4 bases from V and 3 bases from J, with 9 bases between. This CDR3 has 12 amino acids. The CDR3 DNA reads TGCAGCGTTGGCGGGGGGTACACTGAAGCTTTCTTT. It specifies CSVGGGYTEAFF.